The rows below give T cell receptor beta chains drawn from one sample of a study of cytomegalovirus exposure and HLA in healthy donors. Measured with immunoSEQ multiplex PCR; TCRdb has only the in-frame clones, and not every one. The repertoire holds about 160,000 clones, with roughly four fifths as singletons. The specimen was PBMCs. All receptors derive from a male donor in good health and CMV-seropositive. Both conserved end residues are part of each CDR3. D genes are given only for firm matches. Size is omitted from some rows. Given values are once, few, many or a class for expanded clones.

clone size: -; J gene: TRBJ2-1; V gene: TRBV6-1; D gene: TRBD2; CDR3 protein: CASSEALTSGGLYNEQFF; CDR3 DNA: TGTGCCAGCAGTGAAGCCCTGACTAGCGGGGGACTCTACAATGAGCAGTTCTTC
clone size: -; J gene: TRBJ1-5; V gene: TRBV7-2; D gene: TRBD1; CDR3 protein: CASSKGQGNQPQHF; CDR3 DNA: TGTGCCAGCAGCAAGGGACAGGGGAATCAGCCCCAGCATTTT
clone size: few; J gene: TRBJ2-7; V gene: TRBV6-1; D gene: TRBD1; CDR3 protein: CASSERGTVPYEQYF; CDR3 DNA: TGTGCCAGCAGTGAGCGAGGGACAGTGCCCTACGAGCAGTACTTC
clone size: -; J gene: TRBJ2-3; V gene: TRBV11-2; D gene: TRBD2; CDR3 protein: CASGAPSGTGTDTQYF; CDR3 DNA: TGTGCCAGCGGGGCCCCTAGCGGGACCGGGACAGATACGCAGTATTTT
clone size: -; J gene: TRBJ1-2; V gene: TRBV10-3; D gene: TRBD1; CDR3 protein: CAIGLSDRLNYGYTF; CDR3 DNA: TGTGCCATCGGGTTGTCGGACAGGCTTAACTATGGCTACACCTTC
clone size: -; J gene: TRBJ2-5; V gene: TRBV25-1; D gene: TRBD2; CDR3 protein: CASGSSGSRETQYF; CDR3 DNA: TGTGCCAGCGGTTCTAGCGGGAGTCGGGAGACCCAGTACTTC
clone size: -; J gene: TRBJ2-7; V gene: TRBV6-1; D gene: -; CDR3 protein: CASPSLGQEYEQYF; CDR3 DNA: TGTGCCAGCCCCTCACTGGGGCAGGAGTACGAGCAGTACTTC
clone size: -; J gene: TRBJ1-5; V gene: TRBV6-1; D gene: -; CDR3 protein: CASSEGHGGSQPQHF; CDR3 DNA: TGTGCCAGCAGTGAAGGTCATGGCGGAAGCCAGCCCCAGCATTTT
clone size: -; J gene: TRBJ1-1; V gene: TRBV13; D gene: TRBD1; CDR3 protein: CASSKQGGKNTEAFF; CDR3 DNA: TGTGCCAGCAGCAAACAAGGGGGCAAGAACACTGAAGCTTTCTTT
clone size: once; J gene: TRBJ1-1; V gene: TRBV25-1; D gene: -; CDR3 protein: CASRETGLNTEAFF; CDR3 DNA: TGTGCCAGCAGGGAGACAGGTTTGAACACTGAAGCTTTCTTT
clone size: -; J gene: TRBJ2-7; V gene: TRBV10-3; D gene: TRBD1; CDR3 protein: CAISGRDSSYEQYF; CDR3 DNA: TGTGCCATCAGTGGTCGGGACAGCTCCTACGAGCAGTACTTC
clone size: few; J gene: TRBJ1-5; V gene: TRBV7-9; D gene: -; CDR3 protein: CASSRGGLGQPQHF; CDR3 DNA: TGTGCCAGCAGCCGGGGGGGGCTCGGGCAGCCCCAGCATTTT
clone size: -; J gene: TRBJ2-2; V gene: TRBV9; D gene: -; CDR3 protein: CASSVGVVRDTGELFF; CDR3 DNA: TGTGCCAGCAGCGTAGGGGTTGTGCGGGACACCGGGGAGCTGTTTTTT
clone size: -; J gene: TRBJ2-2; V gene: TRBV15; D gene: TRBD1; CDR3 protein: CATSRTGAPTGELFF; CDR3 DNA: TGTGCCACCAGCAGGACAGGGGCCCCCACCGGGGAGCTGTTTTTT
clone size: few; J gene: TRBJ1-5; V gene: TRBV30; D gene: -; CDR3 protein: CAWANSNQPQHF; CDR3 DNA: TGTGCCTGGGCGAATAGCAATCAGCCCCAGCATTTT
clone size: -; J gene: TRBJ2-7; V gene: TRBV28; D gene: -; CDR3 protein: CASSLGDREQYF; CDR3 DNA: TGTGCCAGCAGTTTAGGTGACAGGGAGCAGTACTTC
clone size: -; J gene: TRBJ2-1; V gene: TRBV7-9; D gene: -; CDR3 protein: CASDSLGPNEQFF; CDR3 DNA: TGTGCCAGCGACTCCCTAGGCCCCAATGAGCAGTTCTTC
clone size: -; J gene: TRBJ2-5; V gene: TRBV9; D gene: -; CDR3 protein: CASSARQGGWETQYF; CDR3 DNA: TGTGCCAGCAGCGCCCGACAGGGAGGATGGGAGACCCAGTACTTC
clone size: -; J gene: TRBJ1-1; V gene: TRBV5-1; D gene: -; CDR3 protein: CASSLAGGWAFF; CDR3 DNA: TGCGCCAGCAGCTTGGCGGGGGGCTGGGCTTTCTTT
clone size: -; J gene: TRBJ2-1; V gene: TRBV7-2; D gene: TRBD2; CDR3 protein: CASSLLGGPGNEQFF; CDR3 DNA: TGTGCCAGCAGCTTACTGGGAGGGCCTGGCAATGAGCAGTTCTTC
clone size: few; J gene: TRBJ1-2; V gene: TRBV19; D gene: TRBD1; CDR3 protein: CASSNWDRPSKGGYGYTF; CDR3 DNA: TGTGCCAGTAGTAACTGGGACAGGCCAAGCAAAGGGGGCTATGGCTACACCTTC
clone size: -; J gene: TRBJ2-7; V gene: TRBV28; D gene: TRBD1; CDR3 protein: CASSSAGTGISEQYF; CDR3 DNA: TGTGCCAGCAGTTCCGCCGGGACAGGGATCAGCGAGCAGTACTTC
clone size: -; J gene: TRBJ2-7; V gene: TRBV4-1; D gene: -; CDR3 protein: CASSHRYEQYF; CDR3 DNA: TGCGCCAGCAGCCATCGCTACGAGCAGTACTTC
clone size: -; J gene: TRBJ1-1; V gene: TRBV5-4; D gene: -; CDR3 protein: CASSLVAGDFTEAFF; CDR3 DNA: TGTGCCAGCAGCTTGGTTGCAGGGGATTTCACTGAAGCTTTCTTT
clone size: -; J gene: TRBJ1-5; V gene: TRBV27; D gene: TRBD1; CDR3 protein: CASSWTGGRSNQPQHF; CDR3 DNA: TGTGCCAGCAGTTGGACAGGGGGCAGGAGCAATCAGCCCCAGCATTTT
clone size: -; J gene: TRBJ1-5; V gene: TRBV15; D gene: -; CDR3 protein: CATSRVVTGIFNQPQHF; CDR3 DNA: TGTGCCACCAGCAGAGTTGTTACAGGGATCTTCAATCAGCCCCAGCATTTT
clone size: -; J gene: TRBJ2-7; V gene: TRBV30; D gene: -; CDR3 protein: CAWGGWRTSYEQYF; CDR3 DNA: TGTGCCTGGGGGGGGTGGAGAACCTCCTACGAGCAGTACTTC
clone size: once; J gene: TRBJ2-1; V gene: TRBV5-1; D gene: TRBD2; CDR3 protein: CASSLDATSRYNEQFF; CDR3 DNA: TGCGCCAGCAGCTTGGACGCGACTAGCCGTTACAATGAGCAGTTCTTC
clone size: few; J gene: TRBJ1-2; V gene: TRBV30; D gene: TRBD1; CDR3 protein: CAWRDRGKGGYTF; CDR3 DNA: TGTGCCTGGAGGGACAGGGGGAAGGGGGGCTACACCTTC
clone size: -; J gene: TRBJ2-3; V gene: TRBV9; D gene: TRBD1; CDR3 protein: CASNLNIGQGTDTQYF; CDR3 DNA: TGTGCCAGCAACCTAAATATTGGACAGGGGACCGATACGCAGTATTTT
clone size: -; J gene: TRBJ2-1; V gene: TRBV11-2; D gene: TRBD2; CDR3 protein: CASSFGLAVSYNEQFF; CDR3 DNA: TGTGCCAGCAGCTTCGGACTAGCGGTCTCCTACAATGAGCAGTTCTTC
clone size: -; J gene: TRBJ2-5; V gene: TRBV10-2; D gene: TRBD1; CDR3 protein: CASSERTGWFQETQYF; CDR3 DNA: TGCGCCAGCAGTGAGAGGACAGGGTGGTTCCAAGAGACCCAGTACTTC
clone size: once; J gene: TRBJ1-2; V gene: TRBV20-1; D gene: -; CDR3 protein: CSASLGAGYTF; CDR3 DNA: TGCAGTGCTAGTCTGGGGGCTGGCTACACCTTC
clone size: -; J gene: TRBJ1-5; V gene: TRBV7-9; D gene: TRBD1; CDR3 protein: CASSLQGDRPQHF; CDR3 DNA: TGTGCCAGCAGCTTGCAGGGGGATAGGCCCCAGCATTTT
clone size: -; J gene: TRBJ1-2; V gene: TRBV5-6; D gene: -; CDR3 protein: CASTSGAGGYTF; CDR3 DNA: TGTGCCAGCACCTCAGGGGCTGGCGGCTACACCTTC
clone size: -; J gene: TRBJ1-6; V gene: TRBV6-6; D gene: -; CDR3 protein: CASRKAGGSYNSPLHF; CDR3 DNA: TGTGCCAGCAGAAAAGCGGGGGGCTCCTATAATTCACCCCTCCACTTT
clone size: -; J gene: TRBJ1-2; V gene: TRBV10-3; D gene: -; CDR3 protein: CAISESTLANYGYTF; CDR3 DNA: TGTGCCATCAGTGAGTCTACATTAGCTAACTATGGTTACACCTTC
clone size: -; J gene: TRBJ2-5; V gene: TRBV5-1; D gene: TRBD1; CDR3 protein: CASSLFETGAAKTQYF; CDR3 DNA: TGCGCCAGCAGCTTGTTCGAGACAGGGGCCGCCAAGACCCAGTACTTC
clone size: -; J gene: TRBJ1-6; V gene: TRBV5-1; D gene: -; CDR3 protein: CASSLGRDYNSPLHF; CDR3 DNA: TGCGCCAGCAGCTTGGGCAGGGATTATAATTCACCCCTCCACTTT
clone size: -; J gene: TRBJ2-6; V gene: TRBV10-3; D gene: -; CDR3 protein: CAISESGSGAGANVLTF; CDR3 DNA: TGTGCCATCAGTGAGTCGGGGTCAGGGGCTGGGGCCAACGTCCTGACTTTC
clone size: -; J gene: TRBJ2-3; V gene: TRBV5-5; D gene: -; CDR3 protein: CASSAGTSTDTQYF; CDR3 DNA: TGTGCCAGCAGCGCCGGGACTAGCACAGATACGCAGTATTTT
clone size: -; J gene: TRBJ2-7; V gene: TRBV6-5; D gene: TRBD1; CDR3 protein: CASSTTGAIEQYF; CDR3 DNA: TGTGCCAGCAGCACCACAGGGGCGATCGAGCAGTACTTC
clone size: once; J gene: TRBJ1-1; V gene: TRBV28; D gene: TRBD1; CDR3 protein: CASSLSAAGGTEAFF; CDR3 DNA: TGTGCCAGCAGTTTATCGGCGGCAGGGGGCACTGAAGCTTTCTTT
clone size: -; J gene: TRBJ1-1; V gene: TRBV6-4; D gene: -; CDR3 protein: CASSLRYRDTEAFF; CDR3 DNA: TGTGCCAGCAGTCTTCGCTACCGGGACACTGAAGCTTTCTTT
clone size: -; J gene: TRBJ1-5; V gene: TRBV7-2; D gene: -; CDR3 protein: CASSLEPNFEPQHF; CDR3 DNA: TGTGCCAGCAGCTTAGAACCCAACTTCGAGCCCCAGCATTTT